The 7 T cell receptor beta chains listed next were all sequenced from one sample in a study of regulatory T cells in long-lasting Graves disease. Building of the TCR beta libraries involved iRepertoire HTBI primers and Arm-PCR of CDR3 regions. TCRdb reanalysed the multiplex PCR reads using MiXCR and keeps one entry per CDR3 protein. There are roughly 500,000 distinct CDR3 sequences in the sample; around an eighth occur only once, and 10% lies in the top ten. The time point is: newly diagnosed GD, antithyroid drugs for less than 3 months. Isolated PBMC RNA provided the starting material for the TCR library. This sample was also put to use in a study of T cells in Graves' hyperthyroidism and ophthalmopathy.

The material was peripheral blood mononuclear cells (PBMCs), obtained at new diagnosis, from a patient treated with antithyroid drugs. The origin of the receptors is a man aged 30-40 years with Graves disease.

This clonotype showed up many times. CDR3 region: CASSSDWGDEQFF. CDR3 sequence (DNA): TGTGCCAGCTCATCGGACTGGGGGGATGAGCAGTTCTTC. The chain carries TRBV18 and TRBJ2-1, with D maybe TRBD2 (6 bases). Trimming took off 5 bases at V and 8 bases at J, with 13 bases between the two ends. This CDR3 is 13 amino acids long. Germline values: CDR1 KGHSH, CDR2 LQKENI.

The rearrangement joins TRBV2 to TRBJ2-1; D may correspond to TRBD1 or TRBD2 (6 bases each). Trimming pared 1 base from V and 12 bases from J, leaving 19 bases between. Germline CDR1 reads SNHLY; CDR2 reads FYNNEI. The CDR3 has 15 residues. The CDR3, as DNA: TGTGCCAGCAGTGAAGGACTAGGGGGAGGATACGGGCAGTTCTTC. Encoded protein: CASSEGLGGGYGQFF.

This clonotype has at least ten counts. V is TRBV18 and J is TRBJ1-1, with D unclear. V was cut by 2 bases and J by 6 bases, with 16 bases left in between. The germline V gene encodes CDR1 KGHSH and CDR2 LQKENI. CDR3 length: 15 residues. CDR3 bases: TGTGCCAGCTCACCAACCCCAACAATTAAGGCTGAAGCTTTCTTT. This codes for CASSPTPTIKAEAFF.

This clonotype came up many times. This rearrangement joins TRBV27 to TRBJ2-1; D is possibly TRBD2 (5 bases). Germline V lookup: CDR1 MNHEY, CDR2 SMNVEV (reference sequence). This CDR3 contains 12 residues. Deletions cut 5 bases from V and 10 bases from J, with 12 bases between. CDR3 nucleotides: TGTGCCAGCAGTCCCTCAACGGGAGAGCAGTTCTTC. Its protein is CASSPSTGEQFF.

This clonotype has a count of ten or more. This sequence joins TRBV7-9 and TRBJ2-7; D is perhaps TRBD2 (6 bases). Trimming left V 5 bases short and J 0 bases short, with 14 bases between. The length of the CDR3 is 15 residues. Germline CDR1 SEHNR, CDR2 FQNEAQ (reference sequence). CDR3 protein: CASSIQDGSSYEQYF. CDR3 DNA: TGTGCCAGCAGCATACAGGACGGGAGCTCCTACGAGCAGTACTTC. Combining the CDR3 with reference TRBV7-9 and TRBJ2-7 gives the whole variable domain DTGVSQNPRHKITKRGQNVTFRCDPISEHNRLYWYRQTLGQGPEFLTYFQNEAQLEKSRLLSDRFSAERPKGSFSTLEIQRTEQGDSAMYLCASSIQDGSSYEQYFGPGTRLTVT.

This clonotype was found a few times. This chain links TRBV3-1 with TRBJ2-7, with 9 positions matching TRBD1. Per the germline V gene, CDR1 is LGHDT and CDR2 is YNNKEL (reference sequence). The CDR3 runs 13 residues. The trim removed 8 bases at V and 3 bases at J, leaving 5 bases unmatched. The CDR3 spells CASGDRAYYEQYF. CDR3 coding DNA: TGTGCCAGCGGGGACAGGGCTTACTACGAGCAGTACTTC.

On this clonotype: A read error may be the cause here, since a much bigger clone is one base away. The chain joins TRBV5-1 to TRBJ2-1; D is ambiguous. Trimming took off 0 bases at V and 4 bases at J, with 11 bases between the two ends. The CDR3 spans 15 residues. The germline gives CDR1 SGHRS, CDR2 YFSETQ. CDR3 in DNA: TGCGCCAGCAGCTTGGTCACCCAACGATACAATGAGCAGTTCTTC. It encodes CASSLVTQRYNEQFF.